These 2 T cell receptor beta chains originate from one sample sequenced in a study of blood T cell repertoires in COVID-19. Measured with immunoSEQ multiplex PCR; TCRdb has only the in-frame clones, and not every one. The sample consists of over 250,000 clones, about 80% of them appearing once. Source material: peripheral blood. The receptors were sampled from a woman older than 75 with acute or convalescent COVID-19.

The chain uses TRBV13 and TRBJ2-7; D gene ambiguous. V was cut by 5 bases and J by 3 bases, with 8 bases left in between. CDR1 is PRHDT, CDR2 FYEKMQ, per germline (reference sequence). The CDR3 contains 12 residues. CDR3 nucleotide sequence: TGTGCCAGCAGCGCAGCAGGCTACGAGCAGTACTTC. It is translated as CASSAAGYEQYF.

This sequence joins TRBV9 and TRBJ1-2; unclear D gene. V lost 1 base and J lost 8, with 15 bases in between. Germline CDR1 SGDLS, CDR2 YYNGEE. CDR3 length: 14 residues. For the CDR3, the DNA is TGTGCCAGCAGCGTACGGGGAGGAGTGGGCGGCTACACCTTC. This translates into CASSVRGGVGGYTF.